The clone carrying this T cell receptor (beta chain) has a single count. A Seattle source enrolled patients during active infection and followed them longitudinally. The sample is drawn from a study of blood T cell repertoires in COVID-19. Source study methods: By means of reference gene primer amplification, nucleated cell counts were estimated. Assay: immunoSEQ multiplex PCR; the TCRdb copy retains only in-frame clones and omits some. The V and J calls and clone size are taken from that table; D and trimming were inferred from the DNA. The table has 270,000 or so clones, around 84% seen once. V was cut by 5 bases and J by 0 bases, with 22 bases left in between. Per germline, CDR1 SGHAT and CDR2 FQNNGV. This CDR3 region has 18 residues.

The V and J genes are TRBV11-2 and TRBJ1-2; D gene uncertain. This receptor was obtained from a human donor with COVID-19, enrolled during active disease. The donor label of this sample is uncertain. The specimen sequenced was peripheral blood. The CDR3 sequence is CASSPVFAQVPTNYGYTF. CDR3 DNA sequence: TGTGCCAGCAGCCCAGTTTTTGCGCAGGTCCCCACTAACTATGGCTACACCTTC.